This T cell receptor beta chain originates from a study of vaccination effects on CD4 cells after COVID-19. Study as a whole: The participants, recipients of two vaccine doses, got either BNT162b2 or mRNA-1273. General study results and limits: Clones arising from infection and from vaccination showed marked clonal contraction late after vaccination.

Note on this clone: What it binds is not known.

The protocol was immunoSEQ multiplex PCR, while the TCRdb copy is restricted to in-frame clones and leaves out a portion. The sample includes approximately 22,000 clones, around 80% of them seen just once. Ahead of sequencing, the ViraFEST assay grew antigen-specific CD4+ T cells using viral peptide pools. Following a roughly 9-day culture, CD4+ T cells were purified. Nucleocapsid antibody tests were negative, and the vaccine recipients had no prior SARS-CoV-2 infection. Cultures got half-medium changes with IL-2 on days 3 and 7. The CDR3 sequence is 14 residues long. With 5 bases removed from V and 2 bases from J, the gap between germline ends came to 13 bases. CDR1 is SGHAT and CDR2 is FQNNGV in the germline V gene.

The sample was CD4+ T cells from PBMCs cultured with HCoV-NL63 spike peptides, taken before COVID-19 vaccination. The receptor's source is a human donor who received a COVID-19 vaccine. The chain has TRBV11-2 and TRBJ2-7; no clear D gene. CDR3 region: CASSPSLRPYEQYF. CDR3 DNA sequence: TGTGCCAGCAGCCCCTCATTGAGGCCCTACGAGCAGTACTTC.